Below are 21 T cell receptor beta chains sequenced from a single sample in a study of CD4 T cells in relation to SARS-CoV-2 and coronaviruses. For these TCRs, the target antigens are not known. Before the COVID-19 pandemic, during about 2011-2019, CD4+ T cells were taken from unexposed donors. CD4+ T cells were isolated from the cells after more than nine days of culture. Only in-frame clones appear in the TCRdb table, and some are missing; sequencing was by immunoSEQ multiplex PCR. The data hold 20,000 to 25,000 clones, with around 72% observed a single time. What was sequenced was CD4+ T cells from PBMCs, cultured in vitro. These receptor sequences come from a human donor in good health.

This clone was recorded once. The CDR3 DNA sequence: TGTGCCAGCAGTGAATTGCTAGCAGGTAGACTGTCGTATGGCTACACCTTC. It codes for CASSELLAGRLSYGYTF. The gene calls are TRBV25-1 and TRBJ1-2; D is unresolved. The germline V gene encodes CDR1 MGHDK and CDR2 SYGVNS. Trimming took off 1 base at V and 5 bases at J, with 20 bases between the two ends. There are 17 residues in the CDR3.

This chain joins TRBV10-3 and TRBJ1-6; D gene uncertain. Trimming stripped 0 bases from V and 7 bases from J, with 16 bases between. From germline, CDR1 is ENHRY and CDR2 SYGVKD. This CDR3 has 17 residues. The CDR3 spells CAISESNTIRGNSPLHF. CDR3 in DNA: TGTGCCATCAGTGAGTCGAATACGATACGAGGGAATTCACCCCTCCACTTT.

V and J are TRBV5-1 and TRBJ1-6; TRBD1 aligns across 9 bases. The CDR3 consists of 19 residues. The germline CDR1 and CDR2 sequences are SGHRS and YFSETQ. J lost 0 bases, V lost 0 bases, and 7 bases had no gene match. The CDR3 DNA reads as TGCGCCAGCAGCTTGGGCTCTGGACAGGGGAGCTCCTATAATTCACCCCTCCACTTT. It yields the protein CASSLGSGQGSSYNSPLHF.

J is TRBJ2-1 and V is TRBV24-1; D is unresolved. The CDR3 spans 15 residues. Germline V gene sequence: CDR1 KGHDR, CDR2 SFDVKD. V shed 6 bases and J shed 8 bases, with 19 bases lying between them. As DNA, the CDR3 is TGTGCCACCAGTAGTCGGCTGGAAGAGGTCCATGAGCAGTTCTTC. This gives the protein CATSSRLEEVHEQFF.

V and J are TRBV11-2 and TRBJ2-3; 8 positions match TRBD1. CDR1 and CDR2 from the germline V gene are SGHAT and FQNNGV. Trimming at V came to 5 bases and at J to 0 bases, leaving 4 bases not matched to a gene. CDR3 length: 15 residues. CDR3 amino acids: CASSPQGASTDTQYF. As DNA, the CDR3 is TGTGCCAGCAGCCCCCAGGGGGCTAGCACAGATACGCAGTATTTT.

This clone was recorded a few times. This CDR3 is CASSEAGLANNEQFF. CDR3 nucleotide sequence: TGTGCCAGCAGTGAAGCGGGACTAGCAAACAATGAGCAGTTCTTC. This chain uses TRBV6-1 with TRBJ2-1; TRBD2 agrees at 9 bases. V lost 0 bases and J lost 5; bases outside the gene matches: 2. This CDR3 region has 15 residues. Germline lookup yields CDR1 MNHNS and CDR2 SASEGT.

The V and J genes are TRBV9 and TRBJ1-3; D uncertain. Deletions cut 4 bases from V and 2 bases from J, with 10 bases between. Germline V lookup: CDR1 SGDLS, CDR2 YYNGEE. CDR3 length equals 14 residues. The DNA of the CDR3 is TGTGCCAGCAGCCCGACTATTGCTGGAAACACCATATATTTT. It yields the protein CASSPTIAGNTIYF.

The chain recombines TRBV28 with TRBJ1-6, with TRBD1 matching 7 bases. The CDR3 covers 16 residues. The V segment lost 7 bases and the J segment 1 base; nucleotides outside the gene matches: 7. The germline CDR1 and CDR2 sequences are MDHEN and SYDVKM. This chain's CDR3 is CASIVGGASYNSPLHF. The DNA for the CDR3 is TGTGCCAGCATAGTAGGGGGCGCTTCCTATAATTCACCCCTCCACTTT.

V gene TRBV3-1 (or the pseudogene TRBV3-2) combines with J gene TRBJ1-1; a possible D gene is TRBD1 (5 bases). Between the trimmed V and J ends, which lost 4 bases and 3 bases, there was a span of 24 bases. Germline CDR1 is LGHDT and CDR2 is YNNKEL (reference sequence). The CDR3 is 18 residues long. The CDR3 spells CASSRGNFFGGTDTEAFF. The CDR3, as DNA: TGTGCCAGCAGCCGCGGCAATTTTTTCGGGGGGACGGACACTGAAGCTTTCTTT.

V usage is TRBV6-5 and J usage is TRBJ1-2; D is ambiguous. The CDR3 is made up of 13 amino acids. The germline V gene encodes CDR1 MNHEY and CDR2 SVGAGI. The ends were cut back, 9 bases at V and 4 bases at J, with 15 bases in the middle. CDR3 region: CASASSPLYGYTF. The CDR3, as DNA: TGTGCCAGTGCCAGTTCCCCTCTCTATGGCTACACCTTC.

This clone was seen a handful of times. The V and J genes are TRBV7-2 and TRBJ2-7; TRBD2 agrees at 8 bases. This CDR3 is built from 15 residues. V shed 7 bases and J 0 bases; nucleotides not matched to a gene: 8. Germline V gene lookup returns CDR1 SGHTA and CDR2 FQGNSA. CDR3 DNA sequence: TGTGCCAGCACCTCCGGGGGGGTAAGCTCCTACGAGCAGTACTTC. Protein sequence: CASTSGGVSSYEQYF.

The rearrangement joins TRBV4-3 to TRBJ1-2; D is unclear. The V gene's germline CDR1 is LGHNA and CDR2 YSLEER. V was shortened by 0 bases and J by 4 bases, with 12 bases between the two germline ends. The CDR3 extends over 15 amino acids. The CDR3 DNA reads as TGCGCCAGCAGCCAAGATCCGGGCCAGATCTATGGCTACACCTTC. Translation gives CASSQDPGQIYGYTF.

The V call is TRBV29-1, the J call TRBJ1-2; 7 bases are a match to TRBD1. The CDR3 runs 14 residues. J lost 0 bases, V lost 4 bases, and 5 bases had no gene match. Germline lookup yields CDR1 SQVTM and CDR2 ANQGSEA. The CDR3 loop reads CSVGQGDTNYGYTF. In DNA form, the CDR3 reads TGCAGCGTTGGCCAGGGGGATACTAACTATGGCTACACCTTC.

This clone appeared a few times. This chain links TRBV4-1 with TRBJ2-2; TRBD1 matches 7 bases. CDR1 and CDR2 (germline): MGHRA, YSYEKL. The CDR3 runs 16 residues. The V and J ends lost 4 bases and 1 base, in that order; junction bases with no gene match: 6. For the CDR3, the DNA is TGCGCCAGCAGCCCCCGACAGGGCGAGAACACCGGGGAGCTGTTTTTT. This codes for CASSPRQGENTGELFF.

The gene calls are TRBV7-2 and TRBJ2-1; no clear D. CDR1 and CDR2 from the germline V gene are SGHTA and FQGNSA. The CDR3 sequence is 13 residues long. Trimming stripped 2 bases from V and 4 bases from J, with 6 bases between. The CDR3 region is CASSLLRYNEQFF. Here the CDR3 DNA reads TGTGCCAGCAGCTTATTGCGGTACAATGAGCAGTTCTTC.

The chain couples TRBV9 to TRBJ1-2; D call uncertain. Trimming stripped 6 bases from V and 5 bases from J, with 20 bases between. Germline V gene lookup returns CDR1 SGDLS and CDR2 YYNGEE. This CDR3 is built from 15 residues. Here the CDR3 DNA reads TGTGCCAGCACCACTCAAGGAGACCCCTCGTATGGCTACACCTTC. It specifies CASTTQGDPSYGYTF.

The J gene is TRBJ1-6, the V gene TRBV9; maybe TRBD1 (6 bases). V was shortened by 0 bases and J by 5 bases, with 18 bases between the two germline ends. The germline V gene encodes CDR1 SGDLS and CDR2 YYNGEE. The CDR3 is 18 amino acids. DNA of the CDR3: TGTGCCAGCAGCGTAGTAAAAGAGTACAGGGCTCATAATTCACCCCTCCACTTT. Residues: CASSVVKEYRAHNSPLHF.

This sequence joins TRBV5-5 and TRBJ2-7; 7 bases match TRBD2. The CDR3 consists of 13 residues. Trimming removed 7 bases from V and 2 bases from J; junction bases left unmatched: 6. Germline V lookup: CDR1 SGHKS, CDR2 YYEKEE (reference sequence). The CDR3 spells CASRRGLAYEQYF. The CDR3 bases are TGTGCCAGCCGCCGAGGACTAGCCTACGAGCAGTACTTC. The whole variable domain, filled in from reference TRBV5-5 and TRBJ2-7, reads DAGVTQSPTHLIKTRGQQVTLRCSPISGHKSVSWYQQVLGQGPQFIFQYYEKEERGRGNFPDRFSARQFPNYSSELNVNALLLGDSALYLCASRRGLAYEQYFGPGTRLTVT.

As regards this clone: A read error may produce the germline difference seen at one junction end. DNA of the CDR3: TGTGCCAGCAGCTCTTCCGGGACAGCCATAAACATTCAGTACTTC. It codes for CASSSSGTAINIQYF. This chain links TRBV5-5 with TRBJ2-4; 7 bases are shared with TRBD1. The germline gives CDR1 SGHKS, CDR2 YYEKEE (reference sequence). This CDR3 is 15 amino acids long.

This clone was observed a single time. V usage is TRBV19 and J usage is TRBJ2-7; 12 bases align to TRBD2. After removal of 5 bases from V and 7 bases from J, the junction contained 12 bases not matched to a gene. Germline V lookup: CDR1 LNHDA, CDR2 SQIVND (reference sequence). This CDR3 comprises 16 residues. The CDR3 coding sequence is TGTGCCAGTAGTTTTATCGCTAGCGGGGGGGCCCGGGAGCAGTACTTC. This translates into CASSFIASGGAREQYF.

This chain connects TRBV11-2 to TRBJ2-1, with a possible D match to TRBD2 (7 bases). In germline, CDR1 is SGHAT, CDR2 FQNNGV. V dropped 1 base and J dropped 7 bases, with 17 bases sitting between them. The CDR3 is 16 residues long. CDR3 loop: CASSLGGGGAQNEQFF. CDR3 coding DNA: TGTGCCAGCAGCTTAGGAGGAGGGGGGGCCCAAAATGAGCAGTTCTTC. The variable domain in full, with the rest retrieved from reference TRBV11-2 and TRBJ2-1, is EAGVAQSPRYKIIEKRQSVAFWCNPISGHATLYWYQQILGQGPKLLIQFQNNGVVDDSQLPKDRFSAERLKGVDSTLKIQPAKLEDSAVYLCASSLGGGGAQNEQFFGPGTRLTVL.